This TCR beta chain was profiled in a study of cytomegalovirus exposure and HLA in healthy donors. Although they were nominally healthy when sampled, donors likely had unrecorded immune exposures. The V segment lost 5 bases and the J segment 2 bases; nucleotides outside the gene matches: 6. Germline V CDR1 and CDR2: MNHEY, SVGAGI. The CDR3 is 14 amino acids. The PCR had 60 Vbeta and 13 Jbeta primers. Generated by immunoSEQ multiplex PCR, the TCRdb table keeps only in-frame clones and is missing some. This table has fewer than 120,000 clones, 75% to 90% appearing once. The sample consisted of PBMCs. The source is a man aged 35 to 55 in good health and CMV-seronegative. V usage is TRBV6-5 and J usage is TRBJ2-7; TRBD1 agrees at 7 bases. CDR3 residues: CASSTGQTTYEQYF. In nucleotides, the CDR3 is TGTGCCAGCAGTACGGGACAGACGACCTACGAGCAGTACTTC.